This T cell receptor (beta chain) is from a study of cytomegalovirus exposure and HLA in healthy donors. Study-wide points: Another analysis was done later, and it associated 15,000 to 20,000 TCR beta sequences with HLA alleles at 0.05 false discovery rate. Accurate prediction of HLA-A and HLA-B alleles (for most subjects) was reportedly achieved from TCR beta sequences. A later analysis linked a missense DCLRE1C variant to TCR beta V- and J-gene trimming.

V was clipped by 5 bases and J by 1 base, with 12 bases between them. The CDR3 is 14 residues long. Germline V gives CDR1 SGHRS, CDR2 YFSETQ. This clone has just one count. Its antigen is currently unknown. Primers for the PCR totalled 60 Vbeta and 13 Jbeta. Methods used by the authors: In a later analysis, of approximately 81 million unique beta chains, roughly 10 million appeared in at least two donors. Sequencing used immunoSEQ multiplex PCR; TCRdb keeps in-frame clones, though not all of them. V and J calls and clone size follow that table, whereas D and trimming were derived from the DNA. Of about 140,000 clones in the sample, about four fifths were seen once.

This chain joins TRBV5-1 and TRBJ1-1; D is ambiguous. Sequencing was done on a sample of PBMCs. This TCR was recovered from a woman aged 18-29 years in good health and CMV-seropositive. The CDR3 is CASRITPSNTEAFF. As DNA, the CDR3 is TGCGCCAGCAGGATAACTCCGTCGAACACTGAAGCTTTCTTT.